This T cell receptor (beta chain) was sequenced during a study of CD8+CD57+ T cells in acquired aplastic anemia. TCR beta VDJ combinations and CDR3 sequences were profiled from genomic DNA. One entry per CDR3 protein, called by TCRdb with MiXCR from the reads. Of fewer than 250,000 distinct CDR3 sequences listed, roughly half are singletons. Germline V gene sequence: CDR1 LNHDA, CDR2 SQIVND (reference sequence). The CDR3 length is 10 residues. Notes on the study in general: Researchers reported that CD8+ Simpson's diversity was not significantly different in patients versus controls.

This clonotype was detected ten times or more. Antigen unknown. Relative to the germline gene, one junction end is altered; a read error may explain this. Specimen: sorted CD4+, CD8+, or CD8+CD57+ T cells (not recorded which) from PBMCs. This clonotype originated in a human donor in good health, serving as a control. The rearrangement uses TRBV19 and TRBJ1-1, with D unresolved. The CDR3 sequence: CSSGDTEAFF. The CDR3 nucleotides read TGTTCCAGCGGAGATACCGAAGCTTTCTTT.